The 16 T cell receptor beta chains reported below all come from one sample, sequenced in a study of cytotoxic CD8 clonotypes in ibrutinib-treated CLL. Clones were read by immunoSEQ multiplex PCR, and TCRdb kept only the in-frame ones, dropping some. This repertoire shows some 290,000 clones, just under 80% found once; its top ten account for 6.5% to 8%. Specimen: PBMCs, collected before ibrutinib treatment. All receptors come from a human donor with chronic lymphocytic leukemia.

The chain employs TRBV15 and TRBJ2-7; D possibly corresponds to TRBD2 (5 bases). Trimming cost V 3 bases and J 4 bases, with 7 bases left between them. CDR3 size: 12 residues. Germline CDR1 is LNHNV and CDR2 is YYDKDF (reference sequence). The CDR3 region is CATSSGEYEQYF. In nucleotides, the CDR3 is TGTGCCACCAGCAGCGGGGAATACGAGCAGTACTTC.

The chain recombines TRBV6-5 with TRBJ2-5; TRBD2 matches at 10 bases. Looked up from germline, CDR1 is MNHEY and CDR2 is SVGAGI. The CDR3 is made up of 16 amino acids. The V and J ends lost 2 bases and 7 bases, in that order; junction bases with no gene match: 10. CDR3 loop: CASSYGLAGASGTQYF. Here the CDR3 DNA reads TGTGCCAGCAGTTACGGGCTAGCGGGAGCCTCGGGGACCCAGTACTTC.

This clone was detected once. V and J are TRBV7-6 and TRBJ2-5; D is ambiguous. The CDR3 is 15 residues long. From germline, CDR1 is SGHVS and CDR2 FNYEAQ. V was pared by 2 bases and J by 2 bases, with 12 bases between. The CDR3 here is CASSLLGRVQETQYF. The DNA for the CDR3 is TGTGCCAGCAGCTTATTGGGTAGGGTTCAAGAGACCCAGTACTTC.

V usage is TRBV9 and J usage is TRBJ2-1, with D perhaps given as TRBD1 or TRBD2 (5 bases each). Per the germline V gene, CDR1 is SGDLS and CDR2 is YYNGEE. Between the trimmed V and J ends, which lost 0 bases and 15 bases, there was a span of 19 bases. The CDR3 is 14 residues long. CDR3 region: CASSVAGPTGGRFF. The CDR3 bases are TGTGCCAGCAGCGTAGCCGGGCCTACAGGAGGTAGGTTCTTC.

In regard to this clone: A much larger clone lies a single base off, so this may be a read error. At the DNA level, this CDR3 is encoded by other sequences in the same sample as well. This chain joins TRBV25-1 and TRBJ2-7; D is uncertain. This CDR3 has 10 amino acids. In germline, CDR1 is MGHDK, CDR2 SYGVNS. Trimming took 6 bases from V and 3 from J, leaving 3 bases between them. The CDR3 is CASSDYEQYF. In DNA, the CDR3 is TGTGCCAGCAGCGACTACGAGCAGTACTTC.

The chain employs TRBV6-6 and TRBJ2-5, with D possibly matching TRBD1 (5 bases). There are 14 residues in the CDR3. Germline CDR1 is MNHNY and CDR2 is SVGAGI (reference sequence). Trimming took off 5 bases at V and 1 base at J, with 11 bases between the two ends. The CDR3 DNA sequence: TGTGCCAGCAGTACAGACAGCCTCCAAGAGACCCAGTACTTC. This sequence encodes CASSTDSLQETQYF.

Turning to this clone: In this CDR3 the conserved last residue, phenylalanine or tryptophan, is missing, so a read error is likely. The DNA is omitted, as the CDR3 cannot be located on it reliably, and the CDR3 follows TCRdb's listing. The chain employs TRBV7-2 and TRBJ1-2; the table's D call of TRBD1 was not tested on the DNA. Germline-derived CDR1 and CDR2 are SGHTA and FQGNSA. The CDR3 has 13 residues if both end residues are counted. Here the CDR3 reads CASSLTYGQTWTS.

The CDR3 nucleotides are TGTGCCAGCAGCCGAACAGGGTTGGACAACCAAGAGACCCAGTACTTC. This translates into CASSRTGLDNQETQYF. The gene calls are TRBV7-9 and TRBJ2-5; D may be TRBD1 (6 bases). V was shortened by 5 bases and J by 0 bases, with 16 bases between the two germline ends. The germline V gene encodes CDR1 SEHNR and CDR2 FQNEAQ (reference sequence). The CDR3 has 16 residues.

Written as DNA, the CDR3 is TGCGCCAGCAGCTTGGGAGGCTCCCACGGGGGAGATACGCAGTATTTT. Translating it yields CASSLGGSHGGDTQYF. The chain carries TRBV5-1 and TRBJ2-3, with D possibly being TRBD2 (6 bases). Trimming cost V 0 bases and J 5 bases, with 16 bases left between them. Germline CDR1 reads SGHRS; CDR2 reads YFSETQ. The CDR3 is 16 residues long.

V usage is TRBV25-1 and J usage is TRBJ2-1; a possible D gene is TRBD2 (5 bases). The V gene lost 3 bases and the J gene lost 6 bases, with 12 bases spanning the gap. Germline CDR1 and CDR2: MGHDK and SYGVNS. The CDR3 spans 14 residues. CDR3 sequence: CASSDSKRANEQFF. The CDR3, as DNA: TGTGCCAGCAGTGATTCAAAGAGGGCCAATGAGCAGTTCTTC.

The V and J genes are TRBV29-1 and TRBJ2-1; D is unresolved. The CDR3 is 14 residues long. Germline V lookup: CDR1 SQVTM, CDR2 ANQGSEA. Trimming removed 0 bases from V and 0 bases from J, with 6 bases in between. This CDR3 reads CSVEEWSSYNEQFF. CDR3 sequence (DNA): TGCAGCGTTGAAGAGTGGAGCTCCTACAATGAGCAGTTCTTC.

The chain uses TRBV9 and TRBJ1-1, with a weak D call TRBD1 (6 bases). V lost 4 bases and J 0 bases, leaving 19 bases between the germline ends. Germline-derived CDR1 and CDR2 are SGDLS and YYNGEE. This CDR3 is 17 amino acids long. This CDR3 reads CASSNRPRGEMNTEAFF. The CDR3 DNA sequence: TGTGCCAGCAGCAATCGACCCAGGGGCGAGATGAACACTGAAGCTTTCTTT.

This chain links TRBV5-6 with TRBJ2-1; 11 bases are shared with TRBD2. This CDR3 is 16 amino acids long. Germline V gene data show CDR1 as SGHDT and CDR2 as YYEEEE. Losses at the gene ends were 2 bases for V and 2 bases for J; bases not matched to a gene: 3. The CDR3 nucleotides read TGTGCCAGCAGCTTTACGGGACTAGCGGCCTACAATGAGCAGTTCTTC. Amino acids: CASSFTGLAAYNEQFF.

This clone was observed a handful of times. The genes are TRBV7-6 and TRBJ2-3; tentative D call: TRBD1 (5 bases). The CDR3 covers 15 residues. Looked up from germline, CDR1 is SGHVS and CDR2 is FNYEAQ. V lost 6 bases, J lost 1 base, and 14 bases lay in between. The CDR3 region is CASSQLGRRTDTQYF. CDR3 bases: TGTGCCAGCAGTCAATTGGGGCGGCGCACAGATACGCAGTATTTT.

This clone occurred once. CDR3 coding DNA: TGTGCCAGCAGCTTCCGTCTGGGGGACAGGGCTACGTATTTT. Residues: CASSFRLGDRATYF. The rearrangement joins TRBV7-6 to TRBJ2-3; 9 bases are shared with TRBD1. This CDR3 comprises 14 residues. Germline-derived CDR1 and CDR2 are SGHVS and FNYEAQ. V was pared by 3 bases and J by 14 bases, with 12 bases of the junction left unmatched.

This clone was counted once. This rearrangement joins TRBV5-1 to TRBJ1-6, with 9 bases lining up with TRBD1. The V gene end was trimmed by 5 bases and the J gene end by 0 bases; junction bases not matched to a gene: 12. The germline CDR1 and CDR2 sequences are SGHRS and YFSETQ. The CDR3 has 19 amino acids. The CDR3 DNA reads as TGCGCCAGCAGACCGGACAGGGGAGTGGAGAGCTCCTATAATTCACCCCTCCACTTT. It codes for CASRPDRGVESSYNSPLHF. The whole variable domain, filled in from reference TRBV5-1 and TRBJ1-6, reads KAGVTQTPRYLIKTRGQQVTLSCSPISGHRSVSWYQQTPGQGLQFLFEYFSETQRNKGNFPGRFSGRQFSNSRSEMNVSTLELGDSALYLCASRPDRGVESSYNSPLHFGNGTRLTVT.